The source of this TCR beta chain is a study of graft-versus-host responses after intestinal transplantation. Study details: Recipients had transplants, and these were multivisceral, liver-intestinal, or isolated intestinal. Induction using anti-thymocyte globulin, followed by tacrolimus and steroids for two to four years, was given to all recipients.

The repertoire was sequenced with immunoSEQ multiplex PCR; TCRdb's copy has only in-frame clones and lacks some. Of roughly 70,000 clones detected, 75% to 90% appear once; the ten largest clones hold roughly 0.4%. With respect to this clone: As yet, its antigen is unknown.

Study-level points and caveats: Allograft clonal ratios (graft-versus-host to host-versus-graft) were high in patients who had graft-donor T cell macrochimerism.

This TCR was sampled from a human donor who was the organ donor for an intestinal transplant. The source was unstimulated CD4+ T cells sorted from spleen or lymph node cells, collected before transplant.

The CDR3 DNA follows: TGTGCCAGCAGTTTATGGGACACAGACACTGAAGCTTTCTTT. As protein: CASSLWDTDTEAFF. The chain has TRBV28 and TRBJ1-1; possible D gene TRBD1, 5 bases. Germline V lookup: CDR1 MDHEN, CDR2 SYDVKM. V was trimmed by 0 bases and J by 3 bases, leaving 8 bases between them. The CDR3 has 14 residues. Together with reference TRBV28 and TRBJ1-1, the CDR3 gives the full variable domain: DVKVTQSSRYLVKRTGEKVFLECVQDMDHENMFWYRQDPGLGLRLIYFSYDVKMKEKGDIPEGYSVSREKKERFSLILESASTNQTSMYLCASSLWDTDTEAFFGQGTRLTVV.